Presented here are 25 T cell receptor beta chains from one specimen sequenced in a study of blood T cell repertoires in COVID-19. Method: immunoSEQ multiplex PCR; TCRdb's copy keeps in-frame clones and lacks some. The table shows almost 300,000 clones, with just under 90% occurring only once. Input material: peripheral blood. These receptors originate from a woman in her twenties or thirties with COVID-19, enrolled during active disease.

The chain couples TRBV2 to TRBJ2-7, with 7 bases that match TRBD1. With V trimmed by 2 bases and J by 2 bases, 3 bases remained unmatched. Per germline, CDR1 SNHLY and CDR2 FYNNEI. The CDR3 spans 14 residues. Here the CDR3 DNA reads TGTGCCAGCAGTGAACAGGGGGTAGCCTACGAGCAGTACTTC. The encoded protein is CASSEQGVAYEQYF. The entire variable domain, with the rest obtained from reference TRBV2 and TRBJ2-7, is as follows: EPEVTQTPSHQVTQMGQEVILRCVPISNHLYFYWYRQILGQKVEFLVSFYNNEISEKSEIFDDQFSVERPDGSNFTLKIRSTKLEDSAMYFCASSEQGVAYEQYFGPGTRLTVT.

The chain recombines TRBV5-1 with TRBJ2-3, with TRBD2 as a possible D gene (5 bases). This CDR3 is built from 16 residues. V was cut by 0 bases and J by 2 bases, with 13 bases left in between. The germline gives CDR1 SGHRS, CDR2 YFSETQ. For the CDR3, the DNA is TGCGCCAGCAGCTTGGGAGCGGCGCGGGCCACAGATACGCAGTATTTT. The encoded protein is CASSLGAARATDTQYF.

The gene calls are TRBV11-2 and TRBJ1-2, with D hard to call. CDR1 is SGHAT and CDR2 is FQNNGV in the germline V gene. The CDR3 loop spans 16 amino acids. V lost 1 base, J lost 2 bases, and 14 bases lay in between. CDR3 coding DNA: TGTGCCAGCAGCTTAGGGTCAGGAAAAATGAACTATGGCTACACCTTC. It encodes CASSLGSGKMNYGYTF.

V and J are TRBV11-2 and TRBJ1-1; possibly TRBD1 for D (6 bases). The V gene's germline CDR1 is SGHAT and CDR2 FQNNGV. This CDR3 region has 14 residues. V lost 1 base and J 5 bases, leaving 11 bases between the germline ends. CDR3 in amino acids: CASSLGVRGTEAFF. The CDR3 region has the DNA TGTGCCAGCAGCTTAGGGGTAAGGGGGACTGAAGCTTTCTTT.

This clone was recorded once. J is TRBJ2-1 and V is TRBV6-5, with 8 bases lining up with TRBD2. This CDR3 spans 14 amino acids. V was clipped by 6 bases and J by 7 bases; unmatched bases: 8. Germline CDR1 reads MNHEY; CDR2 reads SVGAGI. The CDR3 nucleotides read TGTGCCAGCAGCAGACTAGCGTTAGTTAATGAGCAGTTCTTC. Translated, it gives CASSRLALVNEQFF.

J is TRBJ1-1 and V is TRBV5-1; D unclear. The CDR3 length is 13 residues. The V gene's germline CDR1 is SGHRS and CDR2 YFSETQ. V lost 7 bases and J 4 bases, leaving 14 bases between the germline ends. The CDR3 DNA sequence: TGCGCCAGCGAAAGGCGGGAATCCACTGAAGCTTTCTTT. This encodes CASERRESTEAFF.

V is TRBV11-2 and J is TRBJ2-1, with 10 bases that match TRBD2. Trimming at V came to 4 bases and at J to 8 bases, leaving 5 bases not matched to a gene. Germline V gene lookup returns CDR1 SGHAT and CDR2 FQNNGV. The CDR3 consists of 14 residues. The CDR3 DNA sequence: TGTGCCAGCAGCTCGGGACTAGCGTCGGATGAGCAGTTCTTC. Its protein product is CASSSGLASDEQFF.

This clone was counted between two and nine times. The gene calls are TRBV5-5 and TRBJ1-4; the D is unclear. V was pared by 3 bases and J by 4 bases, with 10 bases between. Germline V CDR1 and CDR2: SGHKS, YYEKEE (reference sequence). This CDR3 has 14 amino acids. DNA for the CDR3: TGTGCCAGCAGCTACCGGGGAAGTAATGAAAAACTGTTTTTT. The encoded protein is CASSYRGSNEKLFF.

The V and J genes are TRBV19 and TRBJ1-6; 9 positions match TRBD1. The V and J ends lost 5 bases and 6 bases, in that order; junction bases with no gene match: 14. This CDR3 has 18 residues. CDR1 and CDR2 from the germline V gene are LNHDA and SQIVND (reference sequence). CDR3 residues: CASSRSAGTGTINSPLHF. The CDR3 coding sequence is TGTGCCAGTAGTCGAAGCGCCGGGACAGGGACCATTAATTCACCCCTCCACTTT.

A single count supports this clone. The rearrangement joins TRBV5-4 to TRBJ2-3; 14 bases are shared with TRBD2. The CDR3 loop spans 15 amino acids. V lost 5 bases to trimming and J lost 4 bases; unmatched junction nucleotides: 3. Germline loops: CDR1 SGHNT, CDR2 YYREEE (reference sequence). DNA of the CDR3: TGTGCCAGCAGTGGGACTAGCGGGAGACCAGATACGCAGTATTTT. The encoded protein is CASSGTSGRPDTQYF.

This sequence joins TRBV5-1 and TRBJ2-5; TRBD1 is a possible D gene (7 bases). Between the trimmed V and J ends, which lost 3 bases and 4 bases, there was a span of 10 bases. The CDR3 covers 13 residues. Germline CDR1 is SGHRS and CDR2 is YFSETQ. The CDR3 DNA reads TGCGCCAGCAGCTACAGGGGAGGAGAGACCCAGTACTTC. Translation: CASSYRGGETQYF.

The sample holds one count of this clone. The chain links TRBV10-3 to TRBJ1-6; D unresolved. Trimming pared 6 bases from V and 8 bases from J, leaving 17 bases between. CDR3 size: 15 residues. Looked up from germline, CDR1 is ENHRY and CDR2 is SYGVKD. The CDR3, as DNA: TGTGCCATCAGGCTAGACGGGAACGGGGATTCACCCCTCCACTTT. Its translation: CAIRLDGNGDSPLHF.

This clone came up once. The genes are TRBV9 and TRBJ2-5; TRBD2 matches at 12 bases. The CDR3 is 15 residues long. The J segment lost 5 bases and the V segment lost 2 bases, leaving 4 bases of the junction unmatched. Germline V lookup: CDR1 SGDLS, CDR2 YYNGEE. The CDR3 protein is CASSVLAGGQETQYF. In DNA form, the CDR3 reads TGTGCCAGCAGCGTTCTAGCGGGGGGGCAGGAGACCCAGTACTTC.

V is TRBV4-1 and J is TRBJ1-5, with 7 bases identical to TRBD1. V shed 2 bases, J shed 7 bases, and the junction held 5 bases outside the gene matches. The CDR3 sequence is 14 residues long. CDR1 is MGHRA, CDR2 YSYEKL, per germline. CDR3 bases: TGCGCCAGCAGCCAACGGGACAGCGGACAGCCCCAGCATTTT. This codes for CASSQRDSGQPQHF.

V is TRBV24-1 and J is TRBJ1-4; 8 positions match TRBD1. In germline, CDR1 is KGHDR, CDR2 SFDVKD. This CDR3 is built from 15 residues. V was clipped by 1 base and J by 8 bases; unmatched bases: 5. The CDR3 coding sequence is TGTGCCACCAGTGATTTCGGACAGGGAGGCGAAAAACTGTTTTTT. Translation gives CATSDFGQGGEKLFF.

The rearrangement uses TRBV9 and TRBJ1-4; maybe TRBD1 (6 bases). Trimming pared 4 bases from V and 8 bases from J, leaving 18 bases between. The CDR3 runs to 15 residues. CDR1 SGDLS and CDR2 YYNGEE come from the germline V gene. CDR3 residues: CASSPEGVEGEKLFF. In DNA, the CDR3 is TGTGCCAGCAGCCCAGAGGGGGTAGAGGGGGAAAAACTGTTTTTT.

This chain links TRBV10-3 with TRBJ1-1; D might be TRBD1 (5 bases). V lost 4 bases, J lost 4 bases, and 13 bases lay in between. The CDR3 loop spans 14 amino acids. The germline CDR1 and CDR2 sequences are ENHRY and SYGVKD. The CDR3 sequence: CAISAGVVGTEAFF. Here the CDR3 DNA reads TGTGCCATCAGTGCGGGGGTAGTAGGCACTGAAGCTTTCTTT.

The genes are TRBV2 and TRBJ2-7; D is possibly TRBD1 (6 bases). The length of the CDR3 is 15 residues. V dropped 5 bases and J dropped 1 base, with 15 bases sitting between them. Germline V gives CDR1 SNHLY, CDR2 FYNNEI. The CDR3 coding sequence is TGTGCCAGCAGTTCCCGGACAGTCCTTTCCTACGAGCAGTACTTC. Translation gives CASSSRTVLSYEQYF.

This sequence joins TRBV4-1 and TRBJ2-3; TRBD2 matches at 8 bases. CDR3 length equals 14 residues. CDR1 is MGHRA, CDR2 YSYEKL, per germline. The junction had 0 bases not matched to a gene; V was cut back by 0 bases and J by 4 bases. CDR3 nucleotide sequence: TGCGCCAGCAGCCAAGAAGCGGGAGCAGATACGCAGTATTTT. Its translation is CASSQEAGADTQYF.

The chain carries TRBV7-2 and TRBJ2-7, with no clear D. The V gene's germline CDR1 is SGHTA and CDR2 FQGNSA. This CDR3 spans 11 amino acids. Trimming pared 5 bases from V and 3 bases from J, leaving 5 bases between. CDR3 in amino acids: CASSLLYEQYF. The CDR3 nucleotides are TGTGCCAGCAGCCTTCTCTACGAGCAGTACTTC.

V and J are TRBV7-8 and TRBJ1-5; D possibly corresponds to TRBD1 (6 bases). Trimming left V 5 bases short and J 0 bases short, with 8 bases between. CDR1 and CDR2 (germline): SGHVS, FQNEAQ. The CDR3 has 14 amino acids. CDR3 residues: CASSLTGSNQPQHF. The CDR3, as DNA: TGTGCCAGCAGCCTGACAGGTAGCAATCAGCCCCAGCATTTT.

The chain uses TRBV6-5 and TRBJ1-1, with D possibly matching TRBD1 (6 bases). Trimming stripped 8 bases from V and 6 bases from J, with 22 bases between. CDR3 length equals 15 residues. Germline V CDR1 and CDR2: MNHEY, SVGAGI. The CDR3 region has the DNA TGTGCCAGCTCAGTCTTGTGGGGGCCGTTCGCTGAAGCTTTCTTT. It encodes CASSVLWGPFAEAFF.

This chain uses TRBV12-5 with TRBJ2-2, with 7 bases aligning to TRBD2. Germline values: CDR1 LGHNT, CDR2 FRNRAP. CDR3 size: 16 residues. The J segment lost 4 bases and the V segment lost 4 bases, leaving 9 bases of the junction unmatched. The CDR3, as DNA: TGTGCTAGTGGTTCCCTGGGGGGGGGTTTCACCGGGGAGCTGTTTTTT. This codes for CASGSLGGGFTGELFF.

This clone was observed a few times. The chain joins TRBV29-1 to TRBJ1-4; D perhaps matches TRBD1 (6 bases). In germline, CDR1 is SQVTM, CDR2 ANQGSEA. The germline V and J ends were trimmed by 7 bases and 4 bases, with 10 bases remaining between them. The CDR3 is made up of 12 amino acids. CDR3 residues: CSALDSNEKLFF. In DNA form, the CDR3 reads TGCAGCGCACTGGACAGTAATGAAAAACTGTTTTTT.

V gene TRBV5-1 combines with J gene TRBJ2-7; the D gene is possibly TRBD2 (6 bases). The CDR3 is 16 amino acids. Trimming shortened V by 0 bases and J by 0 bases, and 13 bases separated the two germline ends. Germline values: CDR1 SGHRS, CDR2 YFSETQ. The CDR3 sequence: CASSLVGAGSSYEQYF. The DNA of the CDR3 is TGCGCCAGCAGCTTGGTTGGGGCGGGGAGCTCCTACGAGCAGTACTTC.